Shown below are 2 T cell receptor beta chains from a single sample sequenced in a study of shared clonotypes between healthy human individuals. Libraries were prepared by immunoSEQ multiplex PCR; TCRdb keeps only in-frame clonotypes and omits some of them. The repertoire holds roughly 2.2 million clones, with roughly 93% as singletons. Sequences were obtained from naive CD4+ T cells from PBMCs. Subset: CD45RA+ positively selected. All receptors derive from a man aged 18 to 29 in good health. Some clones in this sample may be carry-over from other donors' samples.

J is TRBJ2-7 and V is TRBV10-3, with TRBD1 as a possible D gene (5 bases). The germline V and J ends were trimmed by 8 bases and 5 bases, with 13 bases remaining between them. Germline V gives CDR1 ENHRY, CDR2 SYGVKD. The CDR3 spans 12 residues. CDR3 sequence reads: CAIVNWGNEQYF. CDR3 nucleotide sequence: TGTGCCATCGTTAACTGGGGCAACGAGCAGTACTTC.

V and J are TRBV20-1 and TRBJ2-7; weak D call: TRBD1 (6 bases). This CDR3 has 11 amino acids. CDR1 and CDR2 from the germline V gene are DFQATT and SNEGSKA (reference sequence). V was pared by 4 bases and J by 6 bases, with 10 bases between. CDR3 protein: CSATQDSEQYF. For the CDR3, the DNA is TGCAGTGCTACCCAGGACAGCGAGCAGTACTTC.